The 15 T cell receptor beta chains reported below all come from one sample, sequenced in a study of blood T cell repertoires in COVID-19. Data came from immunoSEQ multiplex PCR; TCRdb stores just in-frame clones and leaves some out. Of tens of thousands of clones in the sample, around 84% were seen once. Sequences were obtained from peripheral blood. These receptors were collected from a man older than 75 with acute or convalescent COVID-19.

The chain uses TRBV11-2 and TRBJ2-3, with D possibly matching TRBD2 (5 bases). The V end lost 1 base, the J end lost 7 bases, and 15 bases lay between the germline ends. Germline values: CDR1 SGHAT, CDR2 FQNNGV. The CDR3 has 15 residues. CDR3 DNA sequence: TGTGCCAGCAGCTTAGCGGACTCCGAAAGGCATACGCAGTATTTT. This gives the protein CASSLADSERHTQYF.

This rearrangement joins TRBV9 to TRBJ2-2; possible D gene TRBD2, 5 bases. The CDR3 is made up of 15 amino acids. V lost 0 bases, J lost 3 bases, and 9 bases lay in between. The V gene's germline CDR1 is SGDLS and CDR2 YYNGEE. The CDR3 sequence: CASSVVARHTGELFF. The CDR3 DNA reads TGTGCCAGCAGCGTAGTAGCGAGACACACCGGGGAGCTGTTTTTT. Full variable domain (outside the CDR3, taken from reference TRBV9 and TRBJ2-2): DSGVTQTPKHLITATGQRVTLRCSPRSGDLSVYWYQQSLDQGLQFLIQYYNGEERAKGNILERFSAQQFPDLHSELNLSSLELGDSALYFCASSVVARHTGELFFGEGSRLTVL.

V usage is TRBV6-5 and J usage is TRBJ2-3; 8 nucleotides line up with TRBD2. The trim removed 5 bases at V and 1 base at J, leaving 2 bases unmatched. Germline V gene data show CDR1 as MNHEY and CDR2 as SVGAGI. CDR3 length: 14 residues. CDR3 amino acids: CASSRLARTDTQYF. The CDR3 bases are TGTGCCAGCAGTAGACTAGCGCGCACAGATACGCAGTATTTT.

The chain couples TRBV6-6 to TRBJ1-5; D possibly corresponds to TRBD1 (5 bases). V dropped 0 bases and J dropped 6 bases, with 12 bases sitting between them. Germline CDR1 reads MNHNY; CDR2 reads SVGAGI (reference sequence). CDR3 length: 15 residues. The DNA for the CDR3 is TGTGCCAGCAGTTACTCCCAGGGAAGGGGTCAGCCCCAGCATTTT. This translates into CASSYSQGRGQPQHF.

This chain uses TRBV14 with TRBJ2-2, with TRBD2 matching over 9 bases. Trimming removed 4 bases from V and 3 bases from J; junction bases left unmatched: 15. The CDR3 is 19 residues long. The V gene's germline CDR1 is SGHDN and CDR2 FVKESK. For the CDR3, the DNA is TGTGCCAGCAGCCGGAACCCGGGAGGTCTAGCGGGATACACCGGGGAGCTGTTTTTT. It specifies CASSRNPGGLAGYTGELFF.

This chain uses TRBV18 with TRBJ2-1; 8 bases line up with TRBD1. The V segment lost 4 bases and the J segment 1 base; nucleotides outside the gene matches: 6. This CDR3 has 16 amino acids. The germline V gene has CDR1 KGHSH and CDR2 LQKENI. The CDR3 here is CASSRSTGASYNEQFF. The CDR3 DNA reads TGTGCCAGCTCACGTTCGACAGGGGCATCCTACAATGAGCAGTTCTTC.

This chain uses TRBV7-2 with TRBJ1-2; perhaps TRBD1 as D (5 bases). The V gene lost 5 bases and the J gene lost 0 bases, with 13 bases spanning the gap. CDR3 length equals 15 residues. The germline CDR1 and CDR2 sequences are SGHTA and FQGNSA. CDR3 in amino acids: CASSPGGLANYGYTF. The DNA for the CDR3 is TGTGCCAGCAGCCCCGGGGGGTTAGCTAACTATGGCTACACCTTC.

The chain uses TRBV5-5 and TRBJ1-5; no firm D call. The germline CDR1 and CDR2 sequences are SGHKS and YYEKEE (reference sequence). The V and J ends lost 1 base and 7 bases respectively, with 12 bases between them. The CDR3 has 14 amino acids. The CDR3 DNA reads TGTGCCAGCAGCTTGCTCGGCGAGAGGCAGCCCCAGCATTTT. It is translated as CASSLLGERQPQHF.

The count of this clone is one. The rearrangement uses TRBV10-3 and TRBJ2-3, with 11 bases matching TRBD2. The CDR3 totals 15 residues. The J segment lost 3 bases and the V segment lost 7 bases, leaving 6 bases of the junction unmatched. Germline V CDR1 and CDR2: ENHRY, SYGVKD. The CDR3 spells CAITSGTSGTDTQYF. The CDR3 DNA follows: TGTGCCATCACAAGCGGGACTAGCGGAACAGATACGCAGTATTTT.

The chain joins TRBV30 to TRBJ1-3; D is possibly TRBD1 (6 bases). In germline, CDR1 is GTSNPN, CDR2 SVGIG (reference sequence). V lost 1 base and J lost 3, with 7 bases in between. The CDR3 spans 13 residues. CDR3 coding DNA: TGTGCCTGGAGTGCAGGGGTTGGAAACACCATATATTTT. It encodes CAWSAGVGNTIYF.

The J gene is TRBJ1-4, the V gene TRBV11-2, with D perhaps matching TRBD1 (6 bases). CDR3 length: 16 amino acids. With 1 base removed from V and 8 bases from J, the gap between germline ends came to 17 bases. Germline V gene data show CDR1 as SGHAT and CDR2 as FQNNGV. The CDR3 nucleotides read TGTGCCAGCAGCTTAGTGGTCGGGGGGCGCGTGGAAAAACTGTTTTTT. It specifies CASSLVVGGRVEKLFF.

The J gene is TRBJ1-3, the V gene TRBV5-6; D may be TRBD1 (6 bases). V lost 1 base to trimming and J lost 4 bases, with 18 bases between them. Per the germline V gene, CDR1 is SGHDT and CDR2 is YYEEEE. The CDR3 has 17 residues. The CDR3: CASSLLSHRDTGNTIYF. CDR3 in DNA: TGTGCCAGCAGCTTGTTATCGCACCGGGACACAGGAAACACCATATATTTT.

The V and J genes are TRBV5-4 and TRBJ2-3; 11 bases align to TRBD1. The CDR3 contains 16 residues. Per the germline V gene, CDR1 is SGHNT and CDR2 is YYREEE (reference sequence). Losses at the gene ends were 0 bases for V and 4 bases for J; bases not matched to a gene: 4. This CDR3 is CASSLGGTGGADTQYF. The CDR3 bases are TGTGCCAGCAGCTTGGGCGGGACAGGGGGAGCAGATACGCAGTATTTT.

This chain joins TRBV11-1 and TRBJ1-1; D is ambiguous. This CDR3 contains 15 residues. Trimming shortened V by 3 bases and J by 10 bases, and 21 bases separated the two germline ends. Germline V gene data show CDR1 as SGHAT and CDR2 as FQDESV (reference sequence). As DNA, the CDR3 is TGTGCCAGCAGCTTGGACCCCCGGGGTCGGAATGTAGCTTTCTTT. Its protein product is CASSLDPRGRNVAFF.

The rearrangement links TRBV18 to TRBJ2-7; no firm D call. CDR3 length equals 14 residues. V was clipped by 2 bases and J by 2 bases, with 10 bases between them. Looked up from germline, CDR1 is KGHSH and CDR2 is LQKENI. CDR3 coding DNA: TGTGCCAGCTCACCATTGGGCCCCGCCTACGAGCAGTACTTC. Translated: CASSPLGPAYEQYF.